This TCR beta chain was recovered during a study of T-cell reconstitution after alpha-beta-depleted transplantation in children. Unique molecular identifiers were incorporated during preparation of the TCRbeta library. TCRdb analysed the PCR reads with MiXCR anew, one entry per CDR3 protein. The top ten clones hold 3.5% to 5% of a sample with about 610,000 distinct CDR3 sequences, about 10% of them seen once. V gave up 6 bases and J gave up 5 bases, with 14 bases separating them. There are 14 residues in the CDR3. The chain couples TRBV12-3 or TRBV12-4 to TRBJ2-1; the D gene is possibly TRBD2 (5 bases). The material sequenced was PBMCs from the stem cell graft donor, taken from the stem cell graft. The TCR originated in a human donor who donated a stem cell graft to a child with acute myeloid leukemia. The chain's CDR3 is CASSPGIPNNEQFF. Here the CDR3 DNA reads TGTGCCAGCAGCCCCGGGATCCCGAACAATGAGCAGTTCTTC.